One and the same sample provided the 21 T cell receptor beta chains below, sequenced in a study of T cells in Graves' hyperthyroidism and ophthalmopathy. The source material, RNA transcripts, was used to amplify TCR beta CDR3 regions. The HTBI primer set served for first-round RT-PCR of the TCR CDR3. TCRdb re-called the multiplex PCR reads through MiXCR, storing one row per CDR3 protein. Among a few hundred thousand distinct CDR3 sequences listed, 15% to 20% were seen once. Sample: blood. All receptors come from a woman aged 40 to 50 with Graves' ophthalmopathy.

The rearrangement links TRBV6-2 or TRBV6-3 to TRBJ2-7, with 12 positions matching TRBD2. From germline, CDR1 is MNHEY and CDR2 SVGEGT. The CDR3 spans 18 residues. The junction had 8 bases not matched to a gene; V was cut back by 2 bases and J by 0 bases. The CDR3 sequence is CASSYSGLAGNPSYEQYF. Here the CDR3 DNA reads TGTGCCAGCAGTTACAGTGGACTAGCGGGAAACCCCTCCTACGAGCAGTACTTC.

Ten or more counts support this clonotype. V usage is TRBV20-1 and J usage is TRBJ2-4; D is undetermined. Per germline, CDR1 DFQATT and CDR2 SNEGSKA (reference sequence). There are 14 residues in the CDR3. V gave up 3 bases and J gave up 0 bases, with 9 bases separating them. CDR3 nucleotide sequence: TGCAGTGCTAGTGCCAAATTAGCCAAAAACATTCAGTACTTC. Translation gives CSASAKLAKNIQYF.

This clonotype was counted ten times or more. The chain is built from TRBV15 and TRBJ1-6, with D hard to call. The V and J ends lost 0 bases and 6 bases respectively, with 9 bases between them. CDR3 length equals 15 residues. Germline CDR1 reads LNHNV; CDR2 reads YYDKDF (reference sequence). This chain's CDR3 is CATSREGLSNSPLHF. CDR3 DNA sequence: TGTGCCACCAGCAGAGAGGGTCTTTCTAATTCACCCCTCCACTTT.

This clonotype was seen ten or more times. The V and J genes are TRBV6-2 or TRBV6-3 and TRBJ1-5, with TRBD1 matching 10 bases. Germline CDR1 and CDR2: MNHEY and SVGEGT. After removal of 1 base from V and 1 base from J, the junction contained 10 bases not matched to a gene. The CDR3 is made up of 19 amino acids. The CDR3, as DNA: TGTGCCAGCAGTTACTTCCGGGACAGGGGAAATCCCAGCAATCAGCCCCAGCATTTT. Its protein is CASSYFRDRGNPSNQPQHF.

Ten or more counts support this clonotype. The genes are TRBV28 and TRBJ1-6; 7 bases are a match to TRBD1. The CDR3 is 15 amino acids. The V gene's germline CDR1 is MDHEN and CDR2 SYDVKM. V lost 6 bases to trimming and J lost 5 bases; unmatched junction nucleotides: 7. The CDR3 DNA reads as TGTGCCAGCAGACGATCCGGGACAGATAATTCACCCCTCCACTTT. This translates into CASRRSGTDNSPLHF.

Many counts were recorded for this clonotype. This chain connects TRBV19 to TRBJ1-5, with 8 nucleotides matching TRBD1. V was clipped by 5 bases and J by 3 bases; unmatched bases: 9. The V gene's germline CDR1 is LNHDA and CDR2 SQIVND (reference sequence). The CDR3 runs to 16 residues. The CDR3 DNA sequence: TGTGCCAGTAGTGTGATCCGGGACAGGTACAATCAGCCCCAGCATTTT. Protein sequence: CASSVIRDRYNQPQHF.

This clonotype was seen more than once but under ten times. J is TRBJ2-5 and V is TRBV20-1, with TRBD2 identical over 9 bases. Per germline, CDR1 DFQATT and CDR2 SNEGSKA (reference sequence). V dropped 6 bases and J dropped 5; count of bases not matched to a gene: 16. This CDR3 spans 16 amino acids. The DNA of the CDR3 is TGCAGTGCCTGGGGCAAGGGGCGGGAGGGGGGTGAGACCCAGTACTTC. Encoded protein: CSAWGKGREGGETQYF.

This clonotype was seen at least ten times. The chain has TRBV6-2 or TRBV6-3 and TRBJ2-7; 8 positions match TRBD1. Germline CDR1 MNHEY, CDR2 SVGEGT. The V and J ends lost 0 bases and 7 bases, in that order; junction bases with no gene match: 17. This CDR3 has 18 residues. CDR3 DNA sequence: TGTGCCAGCAGTTACTCCAACGTAGGACAGGGACCGCCACTGGAGCAGTACTTC. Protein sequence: CASSYSNVGQGPPLEQYF.

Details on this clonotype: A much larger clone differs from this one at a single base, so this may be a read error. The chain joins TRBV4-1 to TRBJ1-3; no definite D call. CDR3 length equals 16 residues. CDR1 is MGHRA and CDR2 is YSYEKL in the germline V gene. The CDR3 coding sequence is TGCGCCAGCAGCCAAGGACCGCGGGCCTCTGGAAACACCATATTTTTT. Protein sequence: CASSQGPRASGNTIFF.

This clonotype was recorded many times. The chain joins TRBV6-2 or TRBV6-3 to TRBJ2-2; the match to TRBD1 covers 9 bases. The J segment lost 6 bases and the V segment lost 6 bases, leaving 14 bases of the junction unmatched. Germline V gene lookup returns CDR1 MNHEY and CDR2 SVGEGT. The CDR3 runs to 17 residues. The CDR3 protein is CASSPGQGGLVAGELFF. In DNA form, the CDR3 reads TGTGCCAGCAGCCCGGGACAGGGAGGTTTGGTTGCCGGGGAGCTGTTTTTT.

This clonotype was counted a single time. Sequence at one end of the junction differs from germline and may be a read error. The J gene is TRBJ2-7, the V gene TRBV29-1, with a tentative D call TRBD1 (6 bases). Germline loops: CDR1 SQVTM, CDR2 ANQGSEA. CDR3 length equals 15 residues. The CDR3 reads CSVAGTTLSSYEQSF. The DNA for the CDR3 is TGCAGCGTCGCCGGGACAACTTTAAGCTCCTACGAGCAGTCCTTC.

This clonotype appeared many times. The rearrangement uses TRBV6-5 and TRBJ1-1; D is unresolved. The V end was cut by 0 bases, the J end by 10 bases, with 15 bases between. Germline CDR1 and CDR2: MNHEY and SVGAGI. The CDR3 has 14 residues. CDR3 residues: CASSYSRVAPGAFF. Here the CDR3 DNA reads TGTGCCAGCAGTTACTCAAGGGTCGCACCTGGAGCTTTCTTT.

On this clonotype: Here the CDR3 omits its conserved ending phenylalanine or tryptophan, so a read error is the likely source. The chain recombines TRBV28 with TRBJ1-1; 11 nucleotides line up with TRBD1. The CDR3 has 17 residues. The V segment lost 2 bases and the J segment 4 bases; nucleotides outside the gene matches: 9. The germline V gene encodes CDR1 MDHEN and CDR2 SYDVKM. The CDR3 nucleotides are TGTGCCAGCAGTTTACCCAAAGGACAGGGGGCAAGCACTGAAGCTTTCCTT. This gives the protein CASSLPKGQGASTEAFL.

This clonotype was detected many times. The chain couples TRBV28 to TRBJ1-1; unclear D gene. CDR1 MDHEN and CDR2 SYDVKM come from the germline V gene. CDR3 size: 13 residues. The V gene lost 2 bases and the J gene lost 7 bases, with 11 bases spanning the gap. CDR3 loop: CASSLPRLDEAFF. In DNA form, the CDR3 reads TGTGCCAGCAGTTTACCTAGACTGGATGAAGCTTTCTTT.

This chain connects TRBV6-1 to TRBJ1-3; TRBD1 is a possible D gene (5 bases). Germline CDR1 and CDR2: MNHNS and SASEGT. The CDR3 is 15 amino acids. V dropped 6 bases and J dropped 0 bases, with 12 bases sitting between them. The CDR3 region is CASSVGRNSGNTIYF. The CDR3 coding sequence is TGTGCCAGCAGCGTGGGACGGAACTCTGGAAACACCATATATTTT.

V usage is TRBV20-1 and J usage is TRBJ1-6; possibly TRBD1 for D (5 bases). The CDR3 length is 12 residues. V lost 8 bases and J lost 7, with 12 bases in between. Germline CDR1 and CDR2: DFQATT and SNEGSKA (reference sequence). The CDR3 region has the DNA TGCAGTTCCCGGGACCACAATTCACCCCTCCACTTT. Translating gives CSSRDHNSPLHF.

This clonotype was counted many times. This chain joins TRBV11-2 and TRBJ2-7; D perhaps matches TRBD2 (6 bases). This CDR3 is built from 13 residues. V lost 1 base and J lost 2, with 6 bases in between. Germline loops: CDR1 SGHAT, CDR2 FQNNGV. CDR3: CASSLGTTYEQYF. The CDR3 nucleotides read TGTGCCAGCAGCTTAGGGACTACCTACGAGCAGTACTTC. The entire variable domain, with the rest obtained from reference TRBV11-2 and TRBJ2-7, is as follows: EAGVAQSPRYKIIEKRQSVAFWCNPISGHATLYWYQQILGQGPKLLIQFQNNGVVDDSQLPKDRFSAERLKGVDSTLKIQPAKLEDSAVYLCASSLGTTYEQYFGPGTRLTVT.

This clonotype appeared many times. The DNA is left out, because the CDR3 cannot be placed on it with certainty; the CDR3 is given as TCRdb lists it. Here the CDR3 reads CASSYTSDEIHLQYF. The chain couples TRBV6-2 or TRBV6-3 to TRBJ2-7. The length of the CDR3 is 15 amino acids, counting both ends. Germline values: CDR1 MNHEY, CDR2 SVGEGT.

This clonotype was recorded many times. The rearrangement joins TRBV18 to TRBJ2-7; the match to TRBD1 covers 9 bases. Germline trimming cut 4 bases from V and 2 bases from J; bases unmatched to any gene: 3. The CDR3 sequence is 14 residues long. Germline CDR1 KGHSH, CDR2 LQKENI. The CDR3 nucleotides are TGTGCCAGCTCACATACAGGGGGCCCCTACGAGCAGTACTTC. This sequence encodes CASSHTGGPYEQYF. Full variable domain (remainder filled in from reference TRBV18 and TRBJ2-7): NAGVMQNPRHLVRRRGQEARLRCSPMKGHSHVYWYRQLPEEGLKFMVYLQKENIIDESGMPKERFSAEFPKEGPSILRIQQVVRGDSAAYFCASSHTGGPYEQYFGPGTRLTVT.

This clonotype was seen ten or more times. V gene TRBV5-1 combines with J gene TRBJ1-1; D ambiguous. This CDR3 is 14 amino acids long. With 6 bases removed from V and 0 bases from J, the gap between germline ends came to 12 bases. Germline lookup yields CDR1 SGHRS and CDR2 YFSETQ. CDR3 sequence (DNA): TGCGCCAGCACCCCAGCCGGAATGAACACTGAAGCTTTCTTT. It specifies CASTPAGMNTEAFF.

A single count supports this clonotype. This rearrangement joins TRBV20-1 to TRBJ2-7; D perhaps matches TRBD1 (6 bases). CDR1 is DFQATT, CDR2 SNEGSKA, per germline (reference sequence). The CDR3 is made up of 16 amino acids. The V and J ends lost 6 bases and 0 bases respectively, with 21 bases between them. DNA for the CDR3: TGCAGTGCCAACCATCTGGACAGAGGAAACTCCTACGAGCAGTACTTC. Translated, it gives CSANHLDRGNSYEQYF.